Sequencing of this T cell receptor beta chain was carried out in a study of shared clonotypes between healthy human individuals (TCRdb year 2020). General notes on the study: A couple of women and a few men aged 18 to 49 years were included in the cohort. The study deeply sequenced blood TCR repertoires of about 5 healthy adults to estimate repertoire size and the extent of clonotype sharing between individuals. To increase sequencing depth and limit assay-specific biases, TCR repertoire library preparation and sequencing were carried out by different laboratories using diverse techniques. For each donor, three plates each were used for CD4 naive and CD4 memory, two plates were used for CD8 naive, and one plate was used for CD8 memory. Per donor, leukapheresis produced somewhere between about 0.9 and 9 billion PBMCs.

Notes on this clone: Its antigen is still unknown. No clone much larger than this one lies a single base away; base qualities are absent.

CD8 naive samples were CD45RO-negative cells positively selected for CCR7, giving a CD45RA+CCR7+ population that excluded TemRA cells. The donors were healthy, HIV-negative adults with no recently reported acute infections or vaccinations. All donors were Caucasian adults living in Nashville, Tennessee, USA. After blood collection by leukapheresis, PBMCs were isolated using Ficoll-Histopaque density gradient centrifugation and then cryopreserved in the vapor phase of liquid nitrogen. Analytical flow cytometry was used to check the purity and quantity of each magnetically sorted T cell population. Genomic DNA was isolated from every sorted fraction and measured by UV absorbance on a Nanodrop 2000c. Here V drops 0 bases and J drops 2 bases, and the junction holds 6 bases not matched to any gene. The CDR1 and CDR2 encoded by the germline V gene are MGHRA and YSYEKL. The CDR3 runs 16 amino acids, cysteine and phenylalanine included. Solely the CDR3 DNA is kept, with 48 bases framed from the first base.

Using the deep immunoSEQ assay, TCR CDR3 regions were amplified from genomic DNA by multiplex PCR. For each cell subset, the extracted genomic DNA was distributed evenly across all wells of several immunoSEQ 96-well plates, and each plate served as one replicate. For sorted subsets, each replicate PCR was loaded with about 0.2 ug genomic DNA, equivalent to 30,000 to 35,000 T cell genomes. The purified libraries were quantified using a Qubit 3.0 fluorometer, sized with a Bioanalyzer 2100, and then quantified again using the KAPA Library Quantification kit. Every immunoSEQ 96-well plate was sequenced on a separate single-read 150-cycle Illumina NextSeq 550 flow cell. The authors' pipeline ran thus. Because the immunoSEQ output included only junctional sequences and no quality scores, the filtering could not be the same as the filtering used for full-length reads. To assign V/J genes and CDR3, sequences were annotated using PyIR, a Python wrapper for IgBLAST v1.9, with IMGT germline references. Any read was removed if the V/J assignment was weak (E-value above 1e-6), the CDR3 was missing, or the read contained stop codons, out-of-frame junctions, or ambiguous translated residues. V3J clonotypes were defined as sequences sharing the same inferred V gene, J gene, and CDR3 amino acid sequence. The percentage overlap between two repertoires was calculated by dividing the number of shared unique clonotypes by the size of the smaller repertoire. Richness of each repertoire was evaluated using RTK rarefaction, the Chao1 estimator, and Recon v2.1 estimates of unobserved clonotypes. Generation probabilities for all TCRbeta clonotypes obtained by the gDNA method from a handful of donors were computed using OLGA. TCRdb took this table from immuneACCESS and kept in-frame rearrangements with V and J called. Such tables lack part of the clones; where checked against another copy, unresolved V genes explain under half of the gap, and the rest is unexplained. Clone size and V and J calls were adopted from that table, with D and trimming inferred from the DNA. The sample contains roughly 2,000,000 clones, approximately 94% of them found a single time. 1% to 1.5% of the sample lies in the top ten.

What the work shows at the level of the full study, not this receptor alone: Because the study included a small number of donors, the genetic and exposure-history diversity represented was limited. Clonotypes shared by all four sorted-subset donors showed higher generation probabilities than non-shared clonotypes. When a handful of donors were compared, the shared fraction of clonotypes was 5% to 6.5% for naive CD4, around 3.5% for naive CD8, 2% to 2.5% for memory CD4, and roughly 0.43% for memory CD8. Rarefaction of sorted-subset datasets indicated incomplete sequencing despite the large sequencing depth. Estimated clonotype richness was generally larger for naive than for memory subsets. Sampling was restricted to blood, and TCR repertoires in tissue are likely to differ from TCR repertoires in blood. Based on pairwise subsampling, the degree of clonotype sharing among donors was expected to be affected by sequencing depth.

The chain is made from TRBV4-1 and TRBJ2-7, with 8 bases aligning to TRBD2. The material sequenced was naive CD8+ T cells sorted from blood. Reading the label with the study, this specimen's cell subset or site is: CD45RA+CCR7+. The TCR originated in a man between 18 and 29 years old in good health. The encoded CDR3 is CASSQELAGIPYEQYF. In nucleotides, the sequence is TGCGCCAGCAGCCAAGAGTTAGCGGGGATTCCCTACGAGCAGTACTTC.